This T cell receptor (beta chain) was observed in a study of CD8 T cells in ankylosing spondylitis. The CDR3 is 15 residues long. Germline CDR1 KGHDR, CDR2 SFDVKD. V was pared by 4 bases and J by 3 bases, with 6 bases of the junction left unmatched. Study results and limitations: Among TCR beta sequences, a motif of several highly homologous variants appeared characteristic of ankylosing spondylitis blood.

This clonotype turned up a few times. Its antigen remains unidentified. MiXCR, run by TCRdb on the 5' RACE reads, gives a single entry per CDR3 protein. The sample includes about 800,000 distinct CDR3 sequences, about 11% of them seen just once. This chain connects TRBV24-1 to TRBJ2-3, with 7 bases aligning to TRBD1. This TCR was recovered from a male donor with ankylosing spondylitis. Sample: blood, either unsorted or a sorted T cell fraction (not recorded which). CDR3 bases: TGTGCCACCAGTGAGACAGGGACCCAAACAGATACGCAGTATTTT. This codes for CATSETGTQTDTQYF.